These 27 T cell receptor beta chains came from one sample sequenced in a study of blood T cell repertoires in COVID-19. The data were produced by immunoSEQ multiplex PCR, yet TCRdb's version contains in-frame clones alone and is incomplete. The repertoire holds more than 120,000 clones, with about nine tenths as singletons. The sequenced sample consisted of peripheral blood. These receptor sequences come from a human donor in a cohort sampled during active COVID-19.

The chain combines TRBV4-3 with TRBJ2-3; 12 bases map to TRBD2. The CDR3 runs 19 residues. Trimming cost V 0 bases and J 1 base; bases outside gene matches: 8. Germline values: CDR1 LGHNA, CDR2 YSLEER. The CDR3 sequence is CASSQEGLLAGGGTDTQYF. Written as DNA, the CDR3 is TGCGCCAGCAGCCAAGAAGGACTACTAGCGGGGGGTGGCACAGATACGCAGTATTTT.

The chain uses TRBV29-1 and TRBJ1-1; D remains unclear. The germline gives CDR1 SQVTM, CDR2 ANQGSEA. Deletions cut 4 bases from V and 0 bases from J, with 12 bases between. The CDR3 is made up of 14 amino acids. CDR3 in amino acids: CSVAAGNMNTEAFF. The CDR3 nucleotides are TGCAGCGTTGCGGCAGGTAACATGAACACTGAAGCTTTCTTT.

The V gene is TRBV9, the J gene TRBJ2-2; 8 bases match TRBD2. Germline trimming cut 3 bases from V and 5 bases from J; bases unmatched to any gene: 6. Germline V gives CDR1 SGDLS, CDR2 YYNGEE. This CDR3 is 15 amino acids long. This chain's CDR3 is CASSAGTSITGELFF. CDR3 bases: TGTGCCAGCAGCGCCGGGACTAGTATTACCGGGGAGCTGTTTTTT.

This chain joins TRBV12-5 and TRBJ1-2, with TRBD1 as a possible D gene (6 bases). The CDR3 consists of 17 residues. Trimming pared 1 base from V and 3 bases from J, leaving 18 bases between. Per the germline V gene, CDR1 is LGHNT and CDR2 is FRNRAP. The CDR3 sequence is CASGLDRTVAHDYGYTF. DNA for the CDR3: TGTGCTAGTGGTTTGGACAGGACAGTCGCCCACGACTATGGCTACACCTTC.

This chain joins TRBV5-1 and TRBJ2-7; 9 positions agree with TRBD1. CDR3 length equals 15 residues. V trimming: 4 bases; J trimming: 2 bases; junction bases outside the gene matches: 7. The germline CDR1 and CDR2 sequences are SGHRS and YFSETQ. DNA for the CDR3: TGCGCCAGCAGCCTTACCGGGACAGGGACCTACGAGCAGTACTTC. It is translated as CASSLTGTGTYEQYF.

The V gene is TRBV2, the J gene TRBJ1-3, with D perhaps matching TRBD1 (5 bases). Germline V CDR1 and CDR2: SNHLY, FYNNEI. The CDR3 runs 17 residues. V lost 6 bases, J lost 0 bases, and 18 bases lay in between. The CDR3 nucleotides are TGTGCCAGCAGCGTCCTTAGACAGTCCTCCTCTGGAAACACCATATATTTT. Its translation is CASSVLRQSSSGNTIYF.

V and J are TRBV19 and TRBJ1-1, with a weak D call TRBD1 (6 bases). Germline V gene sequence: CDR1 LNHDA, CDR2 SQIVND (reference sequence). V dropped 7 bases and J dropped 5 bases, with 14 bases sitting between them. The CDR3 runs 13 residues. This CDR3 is CASTGQTGTEAFF. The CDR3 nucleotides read TGTGCCAGTACCGGCCAAACAGGGACTGAAGCTTTCTTT.

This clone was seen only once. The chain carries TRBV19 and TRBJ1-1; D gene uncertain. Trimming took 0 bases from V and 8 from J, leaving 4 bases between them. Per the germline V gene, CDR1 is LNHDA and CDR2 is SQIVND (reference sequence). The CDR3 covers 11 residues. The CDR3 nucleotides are TGTGCCAGTAGTATAGAACGGGAAGCTTTCTTT. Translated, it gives CASSIEREAFF. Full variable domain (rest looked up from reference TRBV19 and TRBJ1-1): DGGITQSPKYLFRKEGQNVTLSCEQNLNHDAMYWYRQDPGQGLRLIYYSQIVNDFQKGDIAEGYSVSREKKESFPLTVTSAQKNPTAFYLCASSIEREAFFGQGTRLTVV.

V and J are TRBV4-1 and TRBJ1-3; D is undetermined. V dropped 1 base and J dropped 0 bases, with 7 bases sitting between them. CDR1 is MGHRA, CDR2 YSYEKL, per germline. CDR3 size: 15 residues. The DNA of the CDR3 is TGCGCCAGCAGCCAAGTCGTTCTCTCTGGAAACACCATATATTTT. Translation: CASSQVVLSGNTIYF.

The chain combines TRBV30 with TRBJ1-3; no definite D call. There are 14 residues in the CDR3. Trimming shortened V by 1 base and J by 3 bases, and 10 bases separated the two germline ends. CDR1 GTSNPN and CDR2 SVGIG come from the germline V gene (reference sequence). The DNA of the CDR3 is TGTGCCTGGAGTGCGGGGTTTGGTGGAAACACCATATATTTT. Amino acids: CAWSAGFGGNTIYF.

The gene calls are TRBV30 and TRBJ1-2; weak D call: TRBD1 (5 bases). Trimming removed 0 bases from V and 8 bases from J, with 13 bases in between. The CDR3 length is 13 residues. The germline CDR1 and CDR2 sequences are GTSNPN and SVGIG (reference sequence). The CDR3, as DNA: TGTGCCTGGAGTGTAGCCAGGGCCCGGGGCTACACCTTC. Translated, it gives CAWSVARARGYTF.

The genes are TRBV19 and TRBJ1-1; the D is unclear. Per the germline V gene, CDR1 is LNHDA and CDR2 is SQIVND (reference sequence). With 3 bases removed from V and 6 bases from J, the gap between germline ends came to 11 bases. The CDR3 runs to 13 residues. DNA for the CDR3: TGTGCCAGTAGTATTAATCTGGTAGCTGAAGCTTTCTTT. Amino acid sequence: CASSINLVAEAFF.

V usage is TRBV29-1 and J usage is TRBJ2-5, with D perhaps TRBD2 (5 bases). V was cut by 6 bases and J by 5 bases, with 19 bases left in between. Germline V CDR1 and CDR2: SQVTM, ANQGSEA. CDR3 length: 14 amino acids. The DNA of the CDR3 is TGCAGCGTCACCGGGGTCCAGTCCAGGGAGACCCAGTACTTC. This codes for CSVTGVQSRETQYF.

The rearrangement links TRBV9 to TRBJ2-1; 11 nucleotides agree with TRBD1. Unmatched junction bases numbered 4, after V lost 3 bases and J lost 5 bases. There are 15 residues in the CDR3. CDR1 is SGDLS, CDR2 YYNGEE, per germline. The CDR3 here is CASSAGQGANNEQFF. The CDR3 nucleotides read TGTGCCAGCAGCGCCGGACAGGGGGCGAACAATGAGCAGTTCTTC.

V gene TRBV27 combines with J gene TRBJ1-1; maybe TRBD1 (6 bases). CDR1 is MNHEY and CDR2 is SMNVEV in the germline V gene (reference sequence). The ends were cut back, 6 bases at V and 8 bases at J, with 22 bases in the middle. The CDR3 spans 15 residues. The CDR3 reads CASRPNREIGREAFF. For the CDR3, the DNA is TGTGCCAGCAGACCAAACAGGGAGATTGGACGAGAAGCTTTCTTT.

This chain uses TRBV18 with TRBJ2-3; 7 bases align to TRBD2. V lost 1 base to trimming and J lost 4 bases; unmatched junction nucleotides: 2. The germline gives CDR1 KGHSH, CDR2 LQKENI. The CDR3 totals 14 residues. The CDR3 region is CASSPREGSDTQYF. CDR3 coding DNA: TGTGCCAGCTCACCACGGGAGGGTTCAGATACGCAGTATTTT.

CDR3 residues: CASSLGSGGIRLGYNEQFF. CDR3 DNA sequence: TGTGCCAGCAGCTTAGGAAGCGGGGGCATCAGATTGGGCTACAATGAGCAGTTCTTC. The gene calls are TRBV13 and TRBJ2-1; 8 bases are shared with TRBD2. Germline V gene lookup returns CDR1 PRHDT and CDR2 FYEKMQ (reference sequence). After removal of 0 bases from V and 3 bases from J, the junction contained 13 bases not matched to a gene. The CDR3 is made up of 19 amino acids. The complete variable domain, with remaining parts taken from reference TRBV13 and TRBJ2-1, reads AAGVIQSPRHLIKEKRETATLKCYPIPRHDTVYWYQQGPGQDPQFLISFYEKMQSDKGSIPDRFSAQQFSDYHSELNMSSLELGDSALYFCASSLGSGGIRLGYNEQFFGPGTRLTVL.

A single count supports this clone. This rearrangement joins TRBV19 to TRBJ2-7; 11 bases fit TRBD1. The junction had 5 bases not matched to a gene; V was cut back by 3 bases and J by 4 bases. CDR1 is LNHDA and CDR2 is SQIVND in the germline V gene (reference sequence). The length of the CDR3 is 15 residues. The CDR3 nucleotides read TGTGCCAGTAGTATGGGGACAGGGGGGATATACGAGCAGTACTTC. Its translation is CASSMGTGGIYEQYF.

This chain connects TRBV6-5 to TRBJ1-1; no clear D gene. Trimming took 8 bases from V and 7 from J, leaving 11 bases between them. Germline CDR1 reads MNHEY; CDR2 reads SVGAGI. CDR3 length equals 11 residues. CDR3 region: CASEGTIEAFF. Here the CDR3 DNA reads TGTGCCAGCGAAGGAACTATTGAAGCTTTCTTT.

This CDR3 reads CASSYGQSYEQYF. CDR3 DNA: TGTGCCAGCAGTTACGGACAGTCATACGAGCAGTACTTC. The chain combines TRBV6-5 with TRBJ2-7; a weak D match, TRBD1 (6 bases). V shed 2 bases and J shed 4 bases, with 9 bases lying between them. This CDR3 has 13 amino acids. Looked up from germline, CDR1 is MNHEY and CDR2 is SVGAGI.

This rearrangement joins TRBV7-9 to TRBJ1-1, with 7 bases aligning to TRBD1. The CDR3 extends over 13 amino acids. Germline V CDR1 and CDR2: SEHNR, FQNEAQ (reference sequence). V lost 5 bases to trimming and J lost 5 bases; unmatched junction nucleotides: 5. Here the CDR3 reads CASSLDRWTEAFF. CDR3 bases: TGTGCCAGCAGCCTGGACAGGTGGACTGAAGCTTTCTTT.

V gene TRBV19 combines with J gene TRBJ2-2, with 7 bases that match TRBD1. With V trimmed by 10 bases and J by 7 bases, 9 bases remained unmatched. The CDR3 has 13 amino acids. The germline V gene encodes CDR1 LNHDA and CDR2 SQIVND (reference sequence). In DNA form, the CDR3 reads TGTGCCACCGAACAGGGGATTAGCGGGGAGCTGTTTTTT. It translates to CATEQGISGELFF.

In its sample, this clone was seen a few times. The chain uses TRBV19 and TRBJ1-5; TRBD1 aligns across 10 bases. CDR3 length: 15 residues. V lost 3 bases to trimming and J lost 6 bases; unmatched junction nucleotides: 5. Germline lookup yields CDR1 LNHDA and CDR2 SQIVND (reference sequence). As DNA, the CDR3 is TGTGCCAGTAGTATTAAGACAGGGGGCGGTCAGCCCCAGCATTTT. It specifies CASSIKTGGGQPQHF.

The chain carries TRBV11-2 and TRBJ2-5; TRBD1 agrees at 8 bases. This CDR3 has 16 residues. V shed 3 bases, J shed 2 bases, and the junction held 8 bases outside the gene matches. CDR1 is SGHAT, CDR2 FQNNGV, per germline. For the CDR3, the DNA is TGTGCCAGCAGCTTCGTTACCGGGACAGGTCAAGAGACCCAGTACTTC. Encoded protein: CASSFVTGTGQETQYF. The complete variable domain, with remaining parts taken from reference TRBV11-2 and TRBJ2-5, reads EAGVAQSPRYKIIEKRQSVAFWCNPISGHATLYWYQQILGQGPKLLIQFQNNGVVDDSQLPKDRFSAERLKGVDSTLKIQPAKLEDSAVYLCASSFVTGTGQETQYFGPGTRLLVL.

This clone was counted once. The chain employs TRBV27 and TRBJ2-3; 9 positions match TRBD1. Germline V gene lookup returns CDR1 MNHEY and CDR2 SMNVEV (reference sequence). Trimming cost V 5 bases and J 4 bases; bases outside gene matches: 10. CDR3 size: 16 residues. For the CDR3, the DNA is TGTGCCAGCAGTGACTTCCGAAACAGGGGGCCAGATACGCAGTATTTT. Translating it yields CASSDFRNRGPDTQYF.

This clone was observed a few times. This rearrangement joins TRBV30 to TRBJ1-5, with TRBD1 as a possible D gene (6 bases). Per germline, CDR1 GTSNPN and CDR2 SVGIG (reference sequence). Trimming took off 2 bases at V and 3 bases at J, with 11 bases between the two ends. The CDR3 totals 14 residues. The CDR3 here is CAWSPGAYNQPQHF. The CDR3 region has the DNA TGTGCCTGGAGTCCAGGGGCTTACAATCAGCCCCAGCATTTT.

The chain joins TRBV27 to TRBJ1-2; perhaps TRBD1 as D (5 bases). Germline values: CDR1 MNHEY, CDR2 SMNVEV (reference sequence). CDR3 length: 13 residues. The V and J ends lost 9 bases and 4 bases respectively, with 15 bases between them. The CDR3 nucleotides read TGTGCCAGTAGGTTTCAGGGCGGCTATGGCTACACCTTC. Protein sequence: CASRFQGGYGYTF.